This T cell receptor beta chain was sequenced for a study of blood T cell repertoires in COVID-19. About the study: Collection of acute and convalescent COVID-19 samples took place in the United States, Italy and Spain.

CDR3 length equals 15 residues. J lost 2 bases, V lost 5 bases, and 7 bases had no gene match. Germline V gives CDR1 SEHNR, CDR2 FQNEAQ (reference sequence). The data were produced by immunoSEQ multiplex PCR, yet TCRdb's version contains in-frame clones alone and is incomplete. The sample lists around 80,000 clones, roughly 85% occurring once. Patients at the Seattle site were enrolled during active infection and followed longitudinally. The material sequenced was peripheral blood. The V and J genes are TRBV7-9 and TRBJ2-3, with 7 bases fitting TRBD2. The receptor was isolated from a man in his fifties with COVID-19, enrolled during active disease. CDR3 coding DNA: TGTGCCAGCAGCGACCTAGCGGCCTTCACAGATACGCAGTATTTT. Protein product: CASSDLAAFTDTQYF. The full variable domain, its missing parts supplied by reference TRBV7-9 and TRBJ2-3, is DTGVSQNPRHKITKRGQNVTFRCDPISEHNRLYWYRQTLGQGPEFLTYFQNEAQLEKSRLLSDRFSAERPKGSFSTLEIQRTEQGDSAMYLCASSDLAAFTDTQYFGPGTRLTVL.